The 20 T cell receptor beta chains below all came from one sample that was sequenced in a study of blood T cell repertoires in COVID-19. Libraries were prepared by immunoSEQ multiplex PCR; TCRdb keeps only in-frame clonotypes and omits some of them. The data contain about 470,000 clones, 87% of them singletons. The sequencing input was PBMCs or T cells enriched from blood (not recorded which). These receptors originate from a woman under 30 who had recovered from COVID-19.

The chain recombines TRBV28 with TRBJ2-2; D possibly uses TRBD1 or TRBD2 (6 bases each). The CDR3 extends over 15 amino acids. Trimming removed 4 bases at V and 4 bases at J, with 13 bases between. Germline V gives CDR1 MDHEN, CDR2 SYDVKM. The CDR3 loop is CASSSWTAGTGELFF. Written as DNA, the CDR3 is TGTGCCAGCAGTTCATGGACAGCGGGCACCGGGGAGCTGTTTTTT.

This chain links TRBV30 with TRBJ1-2; 7 bases line up with TRBD1. The CDR3 length is 10 residues. Germline loops: CDR1 GTSNPN, CDR2 SVGIG (reference sequence). The ends lost 7 bases at V and 6 bases at J; junction bases unmatched: 2. CDR3 residues: CASQGDGYTF. CDR3 coding DNA: TGTGCCTCCCAGGGGGATGGCTACACCTTC. The full variable domain, in which reference TRBV30 and TRBJ1-2 provide the parts outside the CDR3, is SQTIHQWPATLVQPVGSPLSLECTVEGTSNPNLYWYRQAAGRGLQLLFYSVGIGQISSEVPQNLSASRPQDRQFILSSKKLLLSDSGFYLCASQGDGYTFGSGTRLTVV.

This rearrangement joins TRBV7-3 to TRBJ2-3; the D is unclear. The V gene's germline CDR1 is SGHTA and CDR2 FQGTGA. Trimming took off 5 bases at V and 4 bases at J, with 10 bases between the two ends. This CDR3 contains 13 residues. DNA for the CDR3: TGTGCCAGCAGCCAGGAACCACCAGATACGCAGTATTTT. This gives the protein CASSQEPPDTQYF.

V and J are TRBV6-5 and TRBJ2-7; 9 nucleotides agree with TRBD2. Germline V gene data show CDR1 as MNHEY and CDR2 as SVGAGI. This CDR3 contains 15 residues. Losses at the gene ends were 6 bases for V and 3 bases for J; bases not matched to a gene: 9. The CDR3 coding sequence is TGTGCCAGCAGCCCCCTGGCGGGGGGGGGCTACGAGCAGTACTTC. It translates to CASSPLAGGGYEQYF.

This chain links TRBV7-3 with TRBJ1-1; D is perhaps TRBD1 (6 bases). V was clipped by 8 bases and J by 6 bases, with 16 bases between them. CDR1 is SGHTA, CDR2 FQGTGA, per germline. The CDR3 is 13 residues long. CDR3 region: CASGGGGFSEAFF. The DNA for the CDR3 is TGTGCCAGCGGCGGGGGCGGTTTTTCTGAAGCTTTCTTT.

The chain couples TRBV19 to TRBJ2-3; 14 bases are shared with TRBD2. Germline V gene lookup returns CDR1 LNHDA and CDR2 SQIVND (reference sequence). After removal of 4 bases from V and 3 bases from J, the junction contained 9 bases not matched to a gene. The CDR3 runs 18 residues. The CDR3 spells CASSTPTSGGAGTDTQYF. The CDR3 DNA is TGTGCCAGTAGTACCCCGACTAGCGGGGGGGCTGGGACAGATACGCAGTATTTT.

The genes are TRBV6-5 and TRBJ1-1; the D gene is possibly TRBD1 (6 bases). The CDR3 runs 12 residues. Germline V CDR1 and CDR2: MNHEY, SVGAGI. The germline V and J ends were trimmed by 7 bases and 4 bases, with 10 bases remaining between them. The CDR3: CASKQGTTEAFF. The DNA for the CDR3 is TGTGCCAGCAAGCAGGGGACCACTGAAGCTTTCTTT.

The chain uses TRBV6-1 and TRBJ1-6, with D perhaps matching TRBD1 (5 bases). Germline V gene lookup returns CDR1 MNHNS and CDR2 SASEGT. This CDR3 region has 18 residues. Trimming stripped 1 base from V and 0 bases from J, with 13 bases between. The CDR3, as DNA: TGTGCCAGCAGTGAAGAGGGGCCTTTTAGCTCCTATAATTCACCCCTCCACTTT. Amino acid sequence: CASSEEGPFSSYNSPLHF.

This clone was found a few times. V is TRBV5-5 and J is TRBJ1-3; unclear D gene. V lost 0 bases, J lost 0 bases, and 13 bases lay in between. The CDR3 length is 17 residues. Germline V gene sequence: CDR1 SGHKS, CDR2 YYEKEE (reference sequence). This CDR3 reads CASSLAVGGNSGNTIYF. CDR3 DNA: TGTGCCAGCAGCTTGGCCGTCGGAGGGAACTCTGGAAACACCATATATTTT.

V is TRBV5-8 and J is TRBJ1-6, with D tentatively TRBD1 (6 bases). V lost 2 bases and J lost 7, with 13 bases in between. Germline V gives CDR1 SGHTS, CDR2 YDEGEE. The CDR3 is made up of 15 amino acids. CDR3 loop: CASSLGGSGNSPLHF. CDR3 DNA sequence: TGTGCCAGCAGCTTAGGGGGATCGGGCAATTCACCCCTCCACTTT.

The rearrangement joins TRBV18 to TRBJ1-2; 8 nucleotides align to TRBD1. V gave up 3 bases and J gave up 8 bases; unmatched junction bases: 5. Germline V lookup: CDR1 KGHSH, CDR2 LQKENI. The CDR3 extends over 13 amino acids. CDR3 sequence: CASSPVTGEGYTF. CDR3 DNA: TGTGCCAGCTCACCGGTGACAGGGGAGGGCTACACCTTC.

The CDR3 DNA follows: TGTGCCAGCAGCCTCACTAGCGGGGCCTACGAGCAGTACTTC. Translation: CASSLTSGAYEQYF. The V and J genes are TRBV7-3 and TRBJ2-7, with 10 bases identical to TRBD2. Germline CDR1 is SGHTA and CDR2 is FQGTGA. The CDR3 loop spans 14 amino acids. Losses at the gene ends were 5 bases for V and 2 bases for J; bases not matched to a gene: 3.

The rearrangement links TRBV6-5 to TRBJ1-5, with a tentative D call TRBD1 (5 bases). V lost 0 bases and J 7 bases, leaving 10 bases between the germline ends. CDR1 is MNHEY and CDR2 is SVGAGI in the germline V gene. CDR3 length equals 14 residues. The CDR3 reads CASSYSRGTQPQHF. CDR3 coding DNA: TGTGCCAGCAGTTACTCACGGGGGACCCAGCCCCAGCATTTT.

The gene calls are TRBV7-9 and TRBJ2-7, with D maybe TRBD2 (5 bases). V lost 4 bases and J lost 2, with 15 bases in between. Germline values: CDR1 SEHNR, CDR2 FQNEAQ (reference sequence). The CDR3 loop spans 15 amino acids. CDR3 nucleotide sequence: TGTGCCAGCAGCTCGCGGACTCAATCCCCCTACGAGCAGTACTTC. Translated: CASSSRTQSPYEQYF.

The chain uses TRBV4-1 and TRBJ1-2; TRBD1 is a possible D gene (6 bases). CDR1 and CDR2 (germline): MGHRA, YSYEKL. The CDR3 has 14 residues. V lost 3 bases to trimming and J lost 7 bases, with 15 bases between them. The CDR3 DNA sequence: TGCGCCAGCAGCCAGGAGACAGGACCCGCTGGCTACACCTTC. This translates into CASSQETGPAGYTF.

This chain connects TRBV18 to TRBJ1-1; the D gene is possibly TRBD1 (5 bases). CDR1 KGHSH and CDR2 LQKENI come from the germline V gene. The CDR3 is 13 residues long. V lost 2 bases and J 7 bases, leaving 11 bases between the germline ends. The CDR3 DNA reads as TGTGCCAGCTCACCATCCGGGGGGATTGAAGCTTTCTTT. Its translation: CASSPSGGIEAFF. Looking up the rest from reference TRBV18 and TRBJ1-1 gives the full variable domain: NAGVMQNPRHLVRRRGQEARLRCSPMKGHSHVYWYRQLPEEGLKFMVYLQKENIIDESGMPKERFSAEFPKEGPSILRIQQVVRGDSAAYFCASSPSGGIEAFFGQGTRLTVV.

The V gene is TRBV7-8, the J gene TRBJ2-1; weak D call: TRBD2 (5 bases). Trimming cost V 2 bases and J 5 bases, with 13 bases left between them. Germline loops: CDR1 SGHVS, CDR2 FQNEAQ. The CDR3 spans 15 residues. This CDR3 is CASSLPTSKDNEQFF. CDR3 sequence (DNA): TGTGCCAGCAGCTTACCTACTAGTAAAGACAATGAGCAGTTCTTC.

CDR3 protein: CASRRGSMNTEAFF. The CDR3 DNA follows: TGTGCCAGCAGGCGGGGCAGCATGAACACTGAAGCTTTCTTT. The chain uses TRBV6-5 and TRBJ1-1; TRBD1 might be the D (5 bases). This CDR3 spans 14 amino acids. Trimming took off 6 bases at V and 0 bases at J, with 11 bases between the two ends. In germline, CDR1 is MNHEY, CDR2 SVGAGI.

V is TRBV3-1 (or the pseudogene TRBV3-2) and J is TRBJ1-3, with 8 nucleotides matching TRBD1. CDR3 length: 15 amino acids. Germline V CDR1 and CDR2: LGHDT, YNNKEL (reference sequence). Trimming took 5 bases from V and 2 from J; bases not matched to a gene: 5. The DNA of the CDR3 is TGTGCCAGCAGCATACAGGGGGGAACTGGAAACACCATATATTTT. Translated, it gives CASSIQGGTGNTIYF.

The chain employs TRBV28 and TRBJ1-2; weak D call: TRBD1 (5 bases). Trimming took 5 bases from V and 7 from J, leaving 20 bases between them. CDR1 and CDR2 from the germline V gene are MDHEN and SYDVKM. This CDR3 has 15 amino acids. CDR3 protein: CASSGGDSGSGGYTF. In nucleotides, the CDR3 is TGTGCCAGCAGTGGGGGGGACTCGGGCTCGGGTGGCTACACCTTC.